Below, one T cell receptor beta chain is given with its context. The PCR employed 60 Vbeta primers together with 13 Jbeta primers. Profiled with immunoSEQ multiplex PCR; TCRdb holds only in-frame clones, not every one. Of around 220,000 clones in the sample, 60% to 85% are singletons; the top ten hold around 16%. This sample is part of a study of cytomegalovirus exposure and HLA in healthy donors. The clonotype was recovered from a man in his forties in good health and CMV-seronegative. Source material: PBMCs.

The CDR3 reads CASSPRNSPTDTQYF. In DNA form, the CDR3 reads TGTGCCAGCAGCCCCCGAAACAGCCCCACAGATACGCAGTATTTT. The chain has TRBV9 and TRBJ2-3; no firm D call. The CDR3 totals 15 residues. Per the germline V gene, CDR1 is SGDLS and CDR2 is YYNGEE. V lost 4 bases to trimming and J lost 2 bases, with 14 bases between them.